Below are 22 T cell receptor beta chains sequenced from a single sample in a study of control samples from healthy donors and cancer patients. The assay was immunoSEQ multiplex PCR, and TCRdb's table has in-frame clones only and misses some. The data contain over 110,000 clones, more than 90% of them singletons. Sequences were obtained from blood. Source of these receptors: a man between 25 and 39 years old in good health.

The chain has TRBV28 and TRBJ1-2; 7 nucleotides agree with TRBD1. The V gene's germline CDR1 is MDHEN and CDR2 SYDVKM. V shed 11 bases, J shed 2 bases, and the junction held 8 bases outside the gene matches. There are 13 residues in the CDR3. As DNA, the CDR3 is TGTGCCGTTCACGACAGGGCCAACTATGGCTACACCTTC. Translating gives CAVHDRANYGYTF.

The sample holds a few counts of this clone. This sample includes further DNA sequences coding for the same CDR3. This sequence joins TRBV10-3 and TRBJ2-3; D is unclear. The CDR3 runs to 13 residues. Looked up from germline, CDR1 is ENHRY and CDR2 is SYGVKD. Trimming shortened V by 2 bases and J by 4 bases, and 7 bases separated the two germline ends. CDR3 sequence: CAISEGRADTQYF. CDR3 coding DNA: TGTGCCATCAGTGAGGGTAGGGCAGATACGCAGTATTTT.

V is TRBV27 and J is TRBJ1-5; D remains unclear. Looked up from germline, CDR1 is MNHEY and CDR2 is SMNVEV (reference sequence). This CDR3 contains 15 residues. V was trimmed by 6 bases and J by 0 bases, leaving 12 bases between them. The CDR3 bases are TGTGCCAGCAGCCCGCGTACGTCTAGCAATCAGCCCCAGCATTTT. Translation gives CASSPRTSSNQPQHF.

The chain links TRBV2 to TRBJ2-3; D is possibly TRBD1 (7 bases). This CDR3 contains 15 residues. Germline-derived CDR1 and CDR2 are SNHLY and FYNNEI. V lost 9 bases to trimming and J lost 0 bases, with 16 bases between them. The CDR3 sequence: CARSQGGWSTDTQYF. CDR3 sequence (DNA): TGTGCCAGAAGCCAGGGGGGTTGGAGCACAGATACGCAGTATTTT.

V gene TRBV28 combines with J gene TRBJ1-6; D remains ambiguous. The CDR3 is made up of 14 amino acids. The germline gives CDR1 MDHEN, CDR2 SYDVKM. The V end was cut by 7 bases, the J end by 14 bases, with 21 bases between. The CDR3 spells CASTLFLGAFTLHF. CDR3 in DNA: TGTGCCAGCACCCTCTTTCTGGGAGCGTTTACCCTCCACTTT. The full variable domain, in which reference TRBV28 and TRBJ1-6 provide the parts outside the CDR3, is DVKVTQSSRYLVKRTGEKVFLECVQDMDHENMFWYRQDPGLGLRLIYFSYDVKMKEKGDIPEGYSVSREKKERFSLILESASTNQTSMYLCASTLFLGAFTLHFGNGTRLTVT.

The V call is TRBV28, the J call TRBJ1-4; D is possibly TRBD1 (6 bases). The CDR3 contains 16 residues. Trimming took 3 bases from V and 7 from J, leaving 18 bases between them. Per germline, CDR1 MDHEN and CDR2 SYDVKM. In DNA, the CDR3 is TGTGCCAGCAGTTTGGGACTGACTTCGGACAGTGAAAAACTGTTTTTT. This translates into CASSLGLTSDSEKLFF. Full variable domain (missing parts from reference TRBV28 and TRBJ1-4): DVKVTQSSRYLVKRTGEKVFLECVQDMDHENMFWYRQDPGLGLRLIYFSYDVKMKEKGDIPEGYSVSREKKERFSLILESASTNQTSMYLCASSLGLTSDSEKLFFGSGTQLSVL.

Concerning this clone: Different DNA sequences within this sample yield the same CDR3. The CDR3 is CASSEGQGTDTQYF. Here the CDR3 DNA reads TGTGCCAGCAGTGAGGGTCAGGGCACAGATACGCAGTATTTT. The chain is built from TRBV6-1 and TRBJ2-3; no clear D gene. CDR3 length: 14 amino acids. Germline-derived CDR1 and CDR2 are MNHNS and SASEGT. Trimming took 3 bases from V and 1 from J, leaving 8 bases between them.

J is TRBJ1-1 and V is TRBV2; 10 bases line up with TRBD1. V shed 3 bases, J shed 8 bases, and the junction held 3 bases outside the gene matches. Germline V CDR1 and CDR2: SNHLY, FYNNEI. This CDR3 comprises 13 residues. This chain's CDR3 is CASSDWTGGEAFF. The DNA of the CDR3 is TGTGCCAGCAGTGATTGGACAGGGGGAGAAGCTTTCTTT.

Written as DNA, the CDR3 is TGCAGCCCCCGACAGGGGAGAGGAAACACCATATATTTT. It translates to CSPRQGRGNTIYF. The chain is built from TRBV29-1 and TRBJ1-3; 8 bases agree with TRBD1. After removal of 8 bases from V and 4 bases from J, the junction contained 7 bases not matched to a gene. Germline assignment: CDR1 SQVTM and CDR2 ANQGSEA. The CDR3 covers 13 residues.

CDR3 DNA: TGTGCCAGCAGTTTTCGAACCACCGGGACTAGCGGGAGTAAGTCCTACAATGAGCAGTTCTTC. This translates into CASSFRTTGTSGSKSYNEQFF. This chain links TRBV27 with TRBJ2-1; 14 nucleotides line up with TRBD2. V lost 3 bases to trimming and J lost 1 base; unmatched junction nucleotides: 14. CDR3 length equals 21 residues. From germline, CDR1 is MNHEY and CDR2 SMNVEV (reference sequence).

The CDR3, as DNA: TGTGCCAGCAGTGAAGAGGCTAGCGGGAGCACTACGCAGTATTTT. This sequence encodes CASSEEASGSTTQYF. The rearrangement joins TRBV6-1 to TRBJ2-3, with 10 positions matching TRBD2. Looked up from germline, CDR1 is MNHNS and CDR2 is SASEGT. The junction had 6 bases not matched to a gene; V was cut back by 1 base and J by 8 bases. CDR3 length: 15 residues.

This chain connects TRBV28 to TRBJ2-7, with a tentative D call TRBD2 (6 bases). CDR3 size: 14 residues. The ends were cut back, 4 bases at V and 3 bases at J, with 13 bases in the middle. Germline V CDR1 and CDR2: MDHEN, SYDVKM. CDR3 region: CASSSHSGLYEQYF. The CDR3 region has the DNA TGTGCCAGCAGTTCACATAGCGGCCTCTACGAGCAGTACTTC.

The table lists this clone with a few counts. This chain uses TRBV21-1 with TRBJ1-2; TRBD1 is taken as the D call from the table, unchecked against the DNA. TRBV21-1 is recorded as a pseudogene. This CDR3 has 14 residues. The CDR3 DNA follows: TGTGCCAGCACTTACAGGACAGGAGACTATGGCTACACCTTC. This codes for CASTYRTGDYGYTF.

The rearrangement links TRBV19 to TRBJ2-5; 13 nucleotides align to TRBD2. Germline V CDR1 and CDR2: LNHDA, SQIVND (reference sequence). This CDR3 is built from 16 residues. The V and J ends lost 3 bases and 5 bases, in that order; junction bases with no gene match: 6. CDR3 coding DNA: TGTGCCAGTAGTATTAGGACTAGCGGGAGTGGGGAGACCCAGTACTTC. It encodes CASSIRTSGSGETQYF.

V usage is TRBV29-1 and J usage is TRBJ1-1, with unresolved D. Germline-derived CDR1 and CDR2 are SQVTM and ANQGSEA. This CDR3 is built from 12 residues. V gave up 4 bases and J gave up 2 bases, with 8 bases separating them. The CDR3 DNA reads as TGCAGCGTTGTGGCCGGAAACACTGAAGCTTTCTTT. This codes for CSVVAGNTEAFF.

V and J are TRBV20-1 and TRBJ2-7; the D is unclear. Trimming took off 2 bases at V and 7 bases at J, with 9 bases between the two ends. The CDR3 is 11 residues long. The germline V gene has CDR1 DFQATT and CDR2 SNEGSKA (reference sequence). The CDR3 protein is CSARYSREQYF. DNA for the CDR3: TGCAGTGCTAGATACAGTCGTGAGCAGTACTTC.

The chain combines TRBV7-2 with TRBJ2-7, with a weak D call TRBD2 (5 bases). The V gene's germline CDR1 is SGHTA and CDR2 FQGNSA. CDR3 length: 14 amino acids. Trimming removed 6 bases from V and 6 bases from J, with 18 bases in between. The CDR3 region is CASSQGVSSGEQYF. DNA for the CDR3: TGTGCCAGCAGTCAAGGAGTGTCGAGCGGCGAGCAGTACTTC. The variable domain in full, with the rest retrieved from reference TRBV7-2 and TRBJ2-7, is GAGVSQSPSNKVTEKGKDVELRCDPISGHTALYWYRQSLGQGLEFLIYFQGNSAPDKSGLPSDRFSAERTGGSVSTLTIQRTQQEDSAVYLCASSQGVSSGEQYFGPGTRLTVT.

This clone came up once. J is TRBJ1-2 and V is TRBV3-1 (or the pseudogene TRBV3-2); 10 bases agree with TRBD1. This CDR3 region has 16 residues. V was pared by 4 bases and J by 4 bases, with 9 bases of the junction left unmatched. CDR1 is LGHDT and CDR2 is YNNKEL in the germline V gene (reference sequence). The DNA for the CDR3 is TGTGCCAGCAGCCTCCGGACAGGGGGAGCGACCTATGGCTACACCTTC. Protein sequence: CASSLRTGGATYGYTF.

The chain recombines TRBV5-4 with TRBJ2-2, with 8 bases identical to TRBD1. J lost 6 bases, V lost 4 bases, and 8 bases had no gene match. The CDR3 is 15 amino acids. From germline, CDR1 is SGHNT and CDR2 YYREEE (reference sequence). In DNA form, the CDR3 reads TGTGCCAGCAGCACACAGGGGGGTCTCGCCGGGGAGCTGTTTTTT. This codes for CASSTQGGLAGELFF.

The chain employs TRBV6-4 and TRBJ2-6; a weak D match, TRBD2 (5 bases). This CDR3 has 15 amino acids. Germline CDR1 and CDR2: MRHNA and SNTAGT. Trimming cost V 5 bases and J 0 bases, with 8 bases left between them. In DNA form, the CDR3 reads TGTGCCAGCAGTAGCGGCGACTCTGGGGCCAACGTCCTGACTTTC. This encodes CASSSGDSGANVLTF.

This sequence joins TRBV2 and TRBJ2-4, with 10 bases aligning to TRBD2. The V segment lost 6 bases and the J segment 7 bases; nucleotides outside the gene matches: 9. The CDR3 is 15 amino acids. Germline values: CDR1 SNHLY, CDR2 FYNNEI. In nucleotides, the CDR3 is TGTGCCAGCAGCGACCTAGCGGGAGTGAGCAACATTCAGTACTTC. This encodes CASSDLAGVSNIQYF.

This chain links TRBV5-4 with TRBJ2-7; 10 nucleotides agree with TRBD1. Germline V CDR1 and CDR2: SGHNT, YYREEE (reference sequence). The CDR3 has 15 amino acids. J lost 3 bases, V lost 4 bases, and 7 bases had no gene match. This CDR3 reads CASSHRDRGLYEQYF. The CDR3, as DNA: TGTGCCAGCAGCCACCGGGACAGGGGTCTCTACGAGCAGTACTTC.